This T cell receptor (beta chain) was identified during a study of T-cell reconstitution after alpha-beta-depleted transplantation in children. General study findings and limits: Alpha-beta T cells present about two months after transplant were reported to originate from several hundred expanded graft clones. Fresh T-cell production supplied most of the T-cell counts and diversity seen one year after transplant. There were some patients whose high TCRbeta diversity at day 60 came from surviving recipient T cells and thymic progenitors.

There are 15 residues in the CDR3. Germline CDR1 and CDR2: WSHSY and SAAADI. V shed 4 bases and J shed 0 bases, with 10 bases lying between them. The TCRbeta library was prepared with unique molecular identifiers. TCRdb re-derived calls from the PCR reads in MiXCR, one entry per CDR3 protein. Altogether about 280,000 distinct CDR3 sequences are present, around 10% being singletons, with the ten largest covering about 20%. Ten or more counts support this clonotype. The antigen remains unidentified. The sequence was collected from a male patient between 2 and 9 years old who had a stem cell transplant for chronic granulomatous disease, so the T cells may come from the graft donor. The sequencing here drew on peripheral blood, taken 180 days after TCRalphabeta/CD19-depleted stem cell transplant. The V and J genes are TRBV10-2 and TRBJ1-5; D is possibly TRBD1 (5 bases). CDR3 bases: TGCGCCAGCAGTGTAGACAGAGATAGCAATCAGCCCCAGCATTTT. Protein sequence: CASSVDRDSNQPQHF.